This TCR beta chain was captured in a study of T cells in Graves' hyperthyroidism and ophthalmopathy (dated by TCRdb to about 2019). Context from the whole study: Peripheral blood samples were taken at the time of initial diagnosis, prior to any treatment. A discovery cohort of about a hundred patients, roughly 45 with Graves' ophthalmopathy and about 58 with stable Graves' hyperthyroidism, was used to find distinguishing TCR V-J signatures. Whether ophthalmopathy could be predicted prospectively was tested in an independent validation cohort made up of 18 to 20 hyperthyroidism patients plus 17 patients who later progressed to ophthalmopathy. The 100 or so discovery patients were divided at random into training and test sets in a 7:3 ratio. In addition, the study compared T-cell repertoires in thyroid tissue and in blood from about six Graves' hyperthyroidism patients. After sampling, hyperthyroidism patients received methimazole starting at 30 mg daily, and ophthalmopathy patients received high-dose intravenous methylprednisolone. The paper describes TCR Vbeta CDR3 sequencing of around 130 peripheral blood samples, made up of about 41 ophthalmopathy patients, 70 to 75 hyperthyroidism patients and 17 progressor patients.

This clonotype showed up many times. Its target antigen remains unknown. Per-nucleotide qualities are absent, and no much larger clonotype sits a single base away. Hyperthyroidism patients were newly diagnosed, with disease duration under 2 months, and aged 18 to 65 years. The study excluded patients with uncontrolled infections, other autoimmune diseases, pregnancy or lactation. Diagnoses were based on clinical symptoms, serum thyroxine and TRAb, thyroid ultrasound and orbital computed tomography. Blood from progressor patients was drawn when they were first diagnosed with hyperthyroidism, before any ophthalmopathy symptoms appeared. PBMCs were separated from under 12 ml of fresh peripheral blood using Ficoll-Paque density gradient centrifugation. Progressor patients were defined as those initially diagnosed with Graves' hyperthyroidism in whom ophthalmopathy developed during follow-up. Trizol reagent was used to extract total RNA, and RNA quality was then checked on an Agilent 2100 Bioanalyzer.

The full study reports these points: During validation, the model predicted progression to ophthalmopathy a median of approximately 6.5 months ahead of onset, with approximately 71% sensitivity and almost 75% specificity. No statistical method was used to fix the sample size in advance, and group allocation was not hidden from the investigators. Ophthalmopathy was separated from stable hyperthyroidism by a 13 V-J signature model, with over 85% sensitivity and approximately 84% specificity obtained in cross-validation and 80%/75% obtained in testing. Most expanded thyroid clonotypes (frequency above 0.001) were also detected in blood, suggesting blood repertoires may reflect thyroid immune responses.

V is cut back by 5 bases and J by 8 bases, with 7 bases in the junction unmatched. Its CDR3 holds 14 amino acids, cysteine through phenylalanine. Only CDR3 DNA remains: 42 bases, in frame from the first base. The germline V gene gives CDR1 as MDHEN and CDR2 as SYDVKM. The TCR beta CDR3 regions were amplified from RNA transcripts. A first-round RT-PCR of the TCR CDR3 used the HTBI primer set with the Qiagen OneStep RT-PCR kit. Libraries were constructed in a second round of multiplex PCR, after which size selection and purification were performed. Libraries were sequenced paired-end with 100 bp reads on an Illumina HiSeq2000. Concerning the study's data processing: SOAPnuke was used to process the raw data, removing reads that contained adapters or uncalled bases, had a mean Phred below 15, or lacked an exact match to the constant primer or identifier. COPE v1.2.5 was used to merge the high-quality paired reads, and each unique nucleotide sequence was defined as a clonotype. Clonotypes were aligned to IMGT TRBV, TRBD and TRBJ reference segments using MiTCR v1.1. The analysis included only V-J combinations with a frequency above 0.0001, which together covered 99.2% of the repertoires. The TCS score was defined as the ratio of F50 (clonal expansion) to E x V (chaos), calculated using BLOSUM62-based TCRdist between CDR3 peptides within each V-J. Welch's t-statistics and random forest reduced several hundred V-J features to 10 to 15, which were used in a naive Bayes classifier (R e1071). TCRdb handled the public reads itself, with Q25 trimming in fastp and clone calling in MiXCR, and kept productive beta chains. Merged by CDR3 protein, the rows form single entries marked with the most common genes and DNA. The V and J calls follow TCRdb's processing rather than the paper's. The sample table records roughly 290,000 distinct CDR3 sequences; 13% of these occur just once. The top ten clonotypes cover 7.8% of the sample.

The clonotype was recovered from a woman between 25 and 40 years old with Graves' hyperthyroidism that later progressed to Graves' ophthalmopathy. Sequencing was done on a sample of blood. The chain uses TRBV28 and TRBJ1-3; 9 of the junction bases match TRBD1. This receptor carries the CDR3 CASSGQGTGDTIYF. The nucleotide sequence reads as follows: TGTGCCAGCAGTGGACAGGGGACTGGGGACACCATATATTTT.